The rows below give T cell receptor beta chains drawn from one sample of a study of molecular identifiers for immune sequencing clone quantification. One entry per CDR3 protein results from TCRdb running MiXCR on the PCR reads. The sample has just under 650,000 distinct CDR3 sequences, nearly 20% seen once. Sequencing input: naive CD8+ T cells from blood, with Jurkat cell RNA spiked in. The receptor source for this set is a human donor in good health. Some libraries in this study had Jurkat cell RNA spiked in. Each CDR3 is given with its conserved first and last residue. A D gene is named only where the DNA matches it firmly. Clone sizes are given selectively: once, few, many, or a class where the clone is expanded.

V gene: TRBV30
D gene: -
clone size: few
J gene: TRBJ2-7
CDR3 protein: CAWREDGSYEQYF
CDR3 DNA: TGTGCCTGGAGGGAGGACGGATCCTACGAGCAGTACTTC

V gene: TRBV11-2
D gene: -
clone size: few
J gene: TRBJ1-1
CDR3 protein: CASSLGVVSPEAFF
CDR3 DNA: TGTGCCAGCAGCTTAGGGGTTGTTTCCCCTGAAGCTTTCTTT

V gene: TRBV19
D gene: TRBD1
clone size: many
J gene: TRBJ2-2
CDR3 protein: CASSIPGTGDTGELFF
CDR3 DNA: TGTGCCAGTAGTATCCCCGGGACAGGGGACACCGGGGAGCTGTTTTTT

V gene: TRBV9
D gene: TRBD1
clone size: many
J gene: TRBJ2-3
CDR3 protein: CASSATQGADTQYF
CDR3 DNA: TGTGCCAGCAGCGCCACACAGGGGGCAGATACGCAGTATTTT

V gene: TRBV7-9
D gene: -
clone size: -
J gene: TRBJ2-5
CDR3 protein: CASSWRGGAETQYF
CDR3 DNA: TGTGCCAGCAGCTGGCGCGGTGGGGCGGAGACCCAGTACTTC

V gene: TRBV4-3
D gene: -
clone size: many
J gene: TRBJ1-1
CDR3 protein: CASSQARVVPEAFF
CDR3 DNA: TGCGCCAGCAGCCAAGCCAGAGTGGTCCCTGAAGCTTTCTTT

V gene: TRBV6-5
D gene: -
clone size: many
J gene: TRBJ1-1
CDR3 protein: CASSYSVGGAAMNTEAFF
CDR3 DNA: TGTGCCAGCAGTTACTCTGTCGGGGGTGCGGCGATGAACACTGAAGCTTTCTTT

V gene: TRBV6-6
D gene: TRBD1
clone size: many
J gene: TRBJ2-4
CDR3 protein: CASSTTGGLAKNIQYF
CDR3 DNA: TGTGCCAGCAGCACAACAGGGGGGTTAGCCAAAAACATTCAGTACTTC

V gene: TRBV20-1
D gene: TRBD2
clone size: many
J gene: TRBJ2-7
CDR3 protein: CSASLWLAGLGSYEQYF
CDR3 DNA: TGCAGTGCTAGTTTGTGGCTAGCGGGATTGGGGTCCTACGAGCAGTACTTC

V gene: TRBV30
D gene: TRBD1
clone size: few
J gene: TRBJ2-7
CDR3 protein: CACSGQATYEQYF
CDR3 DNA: TGTGCCTGTTCGGGACAGGCGACCTACGAGCAGTACTTC

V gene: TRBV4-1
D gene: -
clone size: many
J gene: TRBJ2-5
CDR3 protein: CASSRGLGSQETQYF
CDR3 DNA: TGCGCCAGCAGCCGAGGACTGGGGTCCCAAGAGACCCAGTACTTC

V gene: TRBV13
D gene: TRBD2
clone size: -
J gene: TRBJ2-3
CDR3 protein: CASSSSDSGVFADTQYF
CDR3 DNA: TGTGCCAGCAGCTCCTCGGATAGCGGGGTCTTCGCAGATACGCAGTATTTT

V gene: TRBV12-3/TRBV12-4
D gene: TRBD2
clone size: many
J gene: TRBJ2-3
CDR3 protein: CASSLLGTSGGVTDTQYF
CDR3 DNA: TGTGCCAGCAGTTTACTCGGGACTAGCGGGGGGGTCACAGATACGCAGTATTTT

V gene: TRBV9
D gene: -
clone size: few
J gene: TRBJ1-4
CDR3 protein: CASSVGFGGEKLFF
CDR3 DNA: TGTGCCAGCAGCGTAGGCTTTGGAGGGGAAAAACTGTTTTTT

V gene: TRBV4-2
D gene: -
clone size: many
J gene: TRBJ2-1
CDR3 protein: CASSQAAQSSYNEQFF
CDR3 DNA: TGTGCCAGCAGCCAAGCTGCACAGAGCTCCTACAATGAGCAGTTCTTC

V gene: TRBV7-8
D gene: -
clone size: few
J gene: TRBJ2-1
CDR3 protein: CASSRRGPVYNEQFF
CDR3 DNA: TGTGCCAGCAGCCGACGGGGGCCAGTCTACAATGAGCAGTTCTTC

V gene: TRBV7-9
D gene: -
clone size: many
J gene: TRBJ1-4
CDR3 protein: CASSQNDGKLFF
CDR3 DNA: TGTGCCAGCAGCCAAAACGACGGAAAACTGTTTTTT

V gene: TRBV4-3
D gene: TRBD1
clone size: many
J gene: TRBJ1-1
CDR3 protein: CASSQTGATEAFF
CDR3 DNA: TGCGCCAGCAGCCAGACAGGGGCCACTGAAGCTTTCTTT

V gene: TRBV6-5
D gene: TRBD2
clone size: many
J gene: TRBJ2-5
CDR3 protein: CASSTLAVGRETQYF
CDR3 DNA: TGTGCCAGCAGTACCCTAGCGGTCGGGCGAGAGACCCAGTACTTC

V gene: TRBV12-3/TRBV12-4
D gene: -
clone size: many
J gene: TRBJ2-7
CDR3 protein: CASSLGTYEQYF
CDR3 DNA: TGTGCCAGCAGCTTGGGGACCTACGAGCAGTACTTC

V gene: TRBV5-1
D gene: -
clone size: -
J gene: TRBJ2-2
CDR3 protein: CASSLGARNTGELLF
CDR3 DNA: TGCGCCAGCAGCTTGGGGGCGCGGAACACCGGGGAGCTGCTTTTT

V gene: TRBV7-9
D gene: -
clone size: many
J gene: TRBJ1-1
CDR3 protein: CASSLDAQNTEAFF
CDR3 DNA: TGTGCCAGCAGCTTAGACGCTCAGAACACTGAAGCTTTCTTT

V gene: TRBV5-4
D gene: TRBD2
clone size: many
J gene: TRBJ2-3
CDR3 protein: CASSLRDYPTDTQYF
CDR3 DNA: TGTGCCAGCAGCTTGAGGGACTATCCCACAGATACGCAGTATTTT

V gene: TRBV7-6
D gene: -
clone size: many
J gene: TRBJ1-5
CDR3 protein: CASSWGPRQPQHF
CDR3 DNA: TGTGCCAGCAGCTGGGGTCCTAGACAGCCCCAGCATTTT

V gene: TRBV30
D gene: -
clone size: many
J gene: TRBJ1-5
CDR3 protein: CAWTNRASNQPQHF
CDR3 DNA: TGTGCCTGGACGAACCGGGCCTCGAATCAGCCCCAGCATTTT

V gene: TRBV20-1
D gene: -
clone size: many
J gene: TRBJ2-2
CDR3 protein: CSARDRGKLRMNTGELFF
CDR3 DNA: TGCAGTGCTAGAGATCGGGGTAAACTCAGAATGAACACCGGGGAGCTGTTTTTT

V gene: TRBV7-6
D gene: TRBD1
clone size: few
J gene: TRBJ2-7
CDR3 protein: CASSHVRDRIYEQYF
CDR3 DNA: TGTGCCAGCAGCCACGTGCGGGACAGGATCTACGAGCAGTACTTC

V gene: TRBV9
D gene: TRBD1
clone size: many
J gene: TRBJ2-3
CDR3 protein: CASSPTDRGLDTQYF
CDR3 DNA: TGTGCCAGCAGCCCGACGGACAGGGGGCTAGATACGCAGTATTTT

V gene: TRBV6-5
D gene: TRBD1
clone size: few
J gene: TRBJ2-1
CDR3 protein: CASSSYPPGQGRHNEQFF
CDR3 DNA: TGTGCCAGCAGTTCTTACCCACCGGGACAGGGTCGACACAATGAGCAGTTCTTC

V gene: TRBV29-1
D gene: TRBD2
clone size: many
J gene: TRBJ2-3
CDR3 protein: CGALSWSSGDITDTQYF
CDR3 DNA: TGCGGAGCCCTGTCTTGGTCTAGCGGGGATATCACAGATACGCAGTATTTT

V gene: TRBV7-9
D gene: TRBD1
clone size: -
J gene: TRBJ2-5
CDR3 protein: CASSPTKTGAKETQYF
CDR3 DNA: TGTGCCAGCAGCCCAACAAAGACAGGGGCGAAAGAGACCCAGTACTTC

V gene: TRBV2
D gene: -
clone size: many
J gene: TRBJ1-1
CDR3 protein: CASSERGGTEAFF
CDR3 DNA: TGTGCCAGCAGTGAGAGGGGGGGCACTGAAGCTTTCTTT

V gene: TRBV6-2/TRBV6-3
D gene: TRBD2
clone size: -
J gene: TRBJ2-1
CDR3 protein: CASSYSRASGRAQPIGNEQFF
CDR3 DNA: TGTGCCAGCAGTTACTCGAGGGCTAGCGGGAGGGCCCAACCCATCGGGAATGAGCAGTTCTTC

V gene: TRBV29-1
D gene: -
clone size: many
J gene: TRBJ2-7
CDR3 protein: CSVGGGASGEQYF
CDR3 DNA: TGCAGCGTTGGTGGGGGCGCGAGTGGCGAGCAGTACTTC

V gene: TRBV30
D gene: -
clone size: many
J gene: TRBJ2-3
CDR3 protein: CAWSTGGSTDTQYF
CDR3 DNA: TGTGCCTGGAGTACGGGGGGCAGCACAGATACGCAGTATTTT

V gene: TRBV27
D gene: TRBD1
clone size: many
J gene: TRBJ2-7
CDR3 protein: CASSPGQGMREYF
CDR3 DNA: TGTGCCAGCAGTCCGGGACAGGGAATGAGGGAGTACTTC

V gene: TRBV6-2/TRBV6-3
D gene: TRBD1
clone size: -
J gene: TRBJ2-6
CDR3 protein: CASSYSITQGESGANVLTF
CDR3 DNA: TGTGCCAGCAGTTACTCGATAACACAGGGGGAATCTGGGGCCAACGTCCTGACTTTC

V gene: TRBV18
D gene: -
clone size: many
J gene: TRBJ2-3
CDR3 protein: CASSLRRNRDVYTDTQYF
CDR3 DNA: TGTGCCAGCTCACTCCGAAGGAACCGGGACGTATACACAGATACGCAGTATTTT

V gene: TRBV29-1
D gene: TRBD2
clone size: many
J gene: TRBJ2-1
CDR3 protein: CSAEIGGGRREEQFF
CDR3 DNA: TGCAGCGCCGAAATTGGCGGGGGGCGGAGAGAGGAGCAGTTCTTC